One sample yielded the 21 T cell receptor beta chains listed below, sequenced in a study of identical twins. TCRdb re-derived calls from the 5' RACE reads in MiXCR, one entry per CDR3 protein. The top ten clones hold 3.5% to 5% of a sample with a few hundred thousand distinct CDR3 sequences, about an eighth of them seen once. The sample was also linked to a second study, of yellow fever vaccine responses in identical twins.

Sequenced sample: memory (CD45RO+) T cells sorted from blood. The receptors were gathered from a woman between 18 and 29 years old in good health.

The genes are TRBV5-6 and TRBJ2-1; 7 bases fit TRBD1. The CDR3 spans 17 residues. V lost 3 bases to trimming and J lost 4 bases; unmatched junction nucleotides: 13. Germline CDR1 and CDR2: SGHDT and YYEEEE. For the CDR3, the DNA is TGTGCCAGCAGCTCGTGGACAGGAGCTAGTCTATACAATGAGCAGTTCTTC. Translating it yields CASSSWTGASLYNEQFF.

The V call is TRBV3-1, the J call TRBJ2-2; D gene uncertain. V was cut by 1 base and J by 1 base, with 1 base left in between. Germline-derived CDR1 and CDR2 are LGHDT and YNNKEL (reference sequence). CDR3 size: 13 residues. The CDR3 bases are TGTGCCAGCAGCCAAGGGAACACCGGGGAGCTGTTTTTT. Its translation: CASSQGNTGELFF.

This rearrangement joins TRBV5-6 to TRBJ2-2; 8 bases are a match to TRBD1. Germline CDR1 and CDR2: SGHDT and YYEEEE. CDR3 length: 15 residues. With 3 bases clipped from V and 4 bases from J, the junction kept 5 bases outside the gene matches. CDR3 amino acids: CASSSQDRATGELFF. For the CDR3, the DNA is TGTGCCAGCAGCTCCCAGGACAGGGCCACCGGGGAGCTGTTTTTT.

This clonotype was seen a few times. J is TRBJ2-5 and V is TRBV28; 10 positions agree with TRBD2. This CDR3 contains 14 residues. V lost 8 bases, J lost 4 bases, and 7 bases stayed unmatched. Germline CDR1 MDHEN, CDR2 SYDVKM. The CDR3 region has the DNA TGTGCCAGCGGCGCTAGCGGGAGTGGAGAGACCCAGTACTTC. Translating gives CASGASGSGETQYF.

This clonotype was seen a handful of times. For the CDR3, the DNA is TGTGCCAGCAGTTATGGCTCGACCTACGAGCAGTACTTC. Translated, it gives CASSYGSTYEQYF. The genes are TRBV6-5 and TRBJ2-7; D is unresolved. The CDR3 sequence is 13 residues long. Trimming removed 3 bases at V and 2 bases at J, with 8 bases between. CDR1 is MNHEY and CDR2 is SVGAGI in the germline V gene.

Here the CDR3 DNA reads TGTGCCAGCAGCTTTGCAAGCGGGGGGGCCGGGGAGCTGTTTTTT. It specifies CASSFASGGAGELFF. The gene calls are TRBV7-3 and TRBJ2-2; TRBD2 matches 10 bases. With V trimmed by 3 bases and J by 6 bases, 4 bases remained unmatched. This CDR3 has 15 amino acids. Germline loops: CDR1 SGHTA, CDR2 FQGTGA. Supplemented by reference TRBV7-3 and TRBJ2-2, the full variable domain reads GAGVSQTPSNKVTEKGKYVELRCDPISGHTALYWYRQSLGQGPEFLIYFQGTGAADDSGLPNDRFFAVRPEGSVSTLKIQRTERGDSAVYLCASSFASGGAGELFFGEGSRLTVL.

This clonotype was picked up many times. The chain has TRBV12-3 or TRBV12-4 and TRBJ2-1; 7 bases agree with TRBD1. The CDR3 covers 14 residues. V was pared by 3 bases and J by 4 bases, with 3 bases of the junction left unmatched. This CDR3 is CASSFGQVYNEQFF. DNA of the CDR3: TGTGCCAGCAGTTTCGGACAGGTATACAATGAGCAGTTCTTC.

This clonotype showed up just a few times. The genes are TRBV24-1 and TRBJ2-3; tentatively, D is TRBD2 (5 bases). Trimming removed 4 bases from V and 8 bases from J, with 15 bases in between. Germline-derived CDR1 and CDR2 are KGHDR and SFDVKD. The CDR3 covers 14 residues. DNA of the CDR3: TGTGCCACCAGTGAACCTACTCGAGGAGGTACGCAGTATTTT. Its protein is CATSEPTRGGTQYF.

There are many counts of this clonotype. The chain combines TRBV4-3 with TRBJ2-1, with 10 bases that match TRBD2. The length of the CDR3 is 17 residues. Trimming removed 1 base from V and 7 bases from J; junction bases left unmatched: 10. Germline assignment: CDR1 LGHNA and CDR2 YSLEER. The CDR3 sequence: CASSQGATSGIRNEQFF. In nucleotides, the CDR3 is TGCGCCAGCAGCCAAGGGGCTACTAGCGGGATACGGAATGAGCAGTTCTTC.

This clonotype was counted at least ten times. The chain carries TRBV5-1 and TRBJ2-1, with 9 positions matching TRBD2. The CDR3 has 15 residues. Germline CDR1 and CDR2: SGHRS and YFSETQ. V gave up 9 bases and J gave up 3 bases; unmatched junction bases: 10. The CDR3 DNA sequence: TGCGCCACCGCTACCGGGACTAGCATCTACAATGAGCAGTTCTTC. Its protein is CATATGTSIYNEQFF. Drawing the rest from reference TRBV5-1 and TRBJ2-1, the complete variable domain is KAGVTQTPRYLIKTRGQQVTLSCSPISGHRSVSWYQQTPGQGLQFLFEYFSETQRNKGNFPGRFSGRQFSNSRSEMNVSTLELGDSALYLCATATGTSIYNEQFFGPGTRLTVL.

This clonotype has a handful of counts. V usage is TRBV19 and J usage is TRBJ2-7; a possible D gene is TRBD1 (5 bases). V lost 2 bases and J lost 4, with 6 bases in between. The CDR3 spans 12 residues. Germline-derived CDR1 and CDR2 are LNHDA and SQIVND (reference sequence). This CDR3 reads CASSIRGYEQYF. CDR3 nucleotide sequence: TGTGCCAGTAGTATAAGGGGTTACGAGCAGTACTTC.

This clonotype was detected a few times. CDR3 sequence (DNA): TGTGCCAGCAGTTTCCTATCACTAGCGGGCGTGCGAAATGAGCAGTTCTTC. Translation gives CASSFLSLAGVRNEQFF. The gene calls are TRBV12-3 or TRBV12-4 and TRBJ2-1; TRBD2 matches at 9 bases. The trim removed 3 bases at V and 7 bases at J, leaving 13 bases unmatched. The CDR3 spans 17 residues.

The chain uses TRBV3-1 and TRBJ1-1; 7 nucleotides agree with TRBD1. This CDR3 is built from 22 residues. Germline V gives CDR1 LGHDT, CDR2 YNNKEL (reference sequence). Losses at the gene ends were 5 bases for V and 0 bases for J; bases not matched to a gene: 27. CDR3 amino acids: CASSSTVGDSPRGGKMNTEAFF. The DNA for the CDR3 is TGTGCCAGCAGCTCCACCGTAGGGGACAGCCCACGAGGAGGGAAGATGAACACTGAAGCTTTCTTT.

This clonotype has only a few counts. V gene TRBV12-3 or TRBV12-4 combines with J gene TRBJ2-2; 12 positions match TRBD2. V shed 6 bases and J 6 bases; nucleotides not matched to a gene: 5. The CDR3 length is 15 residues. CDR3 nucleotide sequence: TGTGCCAGCAGGACTAGCGGGAGTAACTCCGGGGAGCTGTTTTTT. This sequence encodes CASRTSGSNSGELFF.

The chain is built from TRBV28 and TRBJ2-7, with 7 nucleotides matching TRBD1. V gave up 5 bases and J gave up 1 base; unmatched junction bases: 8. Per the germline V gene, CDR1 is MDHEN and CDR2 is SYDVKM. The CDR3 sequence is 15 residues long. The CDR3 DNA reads TGTGCCAGCAGTCTAGGACAGGTGGGGTCCTACGAGCAGTACTTC. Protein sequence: CASSLGQVGSYEQYF. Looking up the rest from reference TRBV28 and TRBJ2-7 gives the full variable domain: DVKVTQSSRYLVKRTGEKVFLECVQDMDHENMFWYRQDPGLGLRLIYFSYDVKMKEKGDIPEGYSVSREKKERFSLILESASTNQTSMYLCASSLGQVGSYEQYFGPGTRLTVT.

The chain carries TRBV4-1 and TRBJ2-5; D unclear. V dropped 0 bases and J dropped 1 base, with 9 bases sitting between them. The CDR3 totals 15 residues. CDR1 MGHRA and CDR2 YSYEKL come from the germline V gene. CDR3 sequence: CASSQEEVGQETQYF. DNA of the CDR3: TGCGCCAGCAGCCAAGAAGAAGTTGGCCAAGAGACCCAGTACTTC.

This chain's CDR3 is CASSLRMAEGGAWETQYF. The DNA of the CDR3 is TGTGCCAGCAGTTTACGCATGGCGGAGGGGGGGGCCTGGGAGACCCAGTACTTC. V and J are TRBV28 and TRBJ2-5, with D possibly TRBD2 on 7 matching bases. Between the trimmed V and J ends, which lost 2 bases and 5 bases, there was a span of 24 bases. This CDR3 has 18 residues. Germline values: CDR1 MDHEN, CDR2 SYDVKM.

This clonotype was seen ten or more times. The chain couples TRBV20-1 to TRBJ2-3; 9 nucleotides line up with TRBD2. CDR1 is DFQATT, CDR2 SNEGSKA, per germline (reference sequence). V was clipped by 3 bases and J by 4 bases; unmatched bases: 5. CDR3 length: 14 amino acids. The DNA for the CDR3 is TGCAGTGCTAGGAGGACTAGCGCGTCAGATACGCAGTATTTT. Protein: CSARRTSASDTQYF.

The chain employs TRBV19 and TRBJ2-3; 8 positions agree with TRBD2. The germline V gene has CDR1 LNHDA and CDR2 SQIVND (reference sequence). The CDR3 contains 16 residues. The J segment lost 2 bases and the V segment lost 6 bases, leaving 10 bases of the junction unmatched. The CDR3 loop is CASRGDKAGATDTQYF. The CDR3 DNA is TGTGCCAGTAGAGGCGACAAAGCGGGAGCCACAGATACGCAGTATTTT.

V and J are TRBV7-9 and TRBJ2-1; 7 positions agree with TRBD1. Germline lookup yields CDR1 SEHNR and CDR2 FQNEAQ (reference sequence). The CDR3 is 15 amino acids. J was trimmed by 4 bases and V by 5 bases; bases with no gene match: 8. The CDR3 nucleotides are TGTGCCAGCAGCACCCGACAGGGAGTATACAATGAGCAGTTCTTC. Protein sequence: CASSTRQGVYNEQFF.

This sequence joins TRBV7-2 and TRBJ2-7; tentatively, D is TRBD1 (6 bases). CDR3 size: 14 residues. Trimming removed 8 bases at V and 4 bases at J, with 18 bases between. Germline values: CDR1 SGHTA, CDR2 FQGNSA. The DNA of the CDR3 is TGTGCCAGCTCACCCCTTGCAGGGGCGTACGAGCAGTACTTC. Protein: CASSPLAGAYEQYF.